The 26 T cell receptor beta chains below were found in one sample sequenced in a study of OX40 agonist ivuxolimab in advanced cancers. Assay: immunoSEQ multiplex PCR; the TCRdb copy retains only in-frame clones and omits some. In the table there are 25,000 to 35,000 clones, roughly 80% of which are singletons. This sample comprised CD4+ or CD8+ T cells sorted from blood, obtained in a trial of the OX40 agonist ivuxolimab. Receptors were obtained from an adult with an advanced solid tumor such as melanoma, head and neck, liver or kidney cancer.

This clone was counted once. The chain carries TRBV7-9 and TRBJ2-7; 7 nucleotides align to TRBD1. Germline V gene sequence: CDR1 SEHNR, CDR2 FQNEAQ (reference sequence). This CDR3 spans 15 amino acids. With V trimmed by 5 bases and J by 3 bases, 10 bases remained unmatched. The DNA of the CDR3 is TGTGCCAGCAGCCCCGACGACAGGGTCTACTACGAGCAGTACTTC. This encodes CASSPDDRVYYEQYF.

The chain is built from TRBV6-5 and TRBJ2-1, with a weak D call TRBD1 (6 bases). V dropped 3 bases and J dropped 7 bases, with 13 bases sitting between them. Germline V gives CDR1 MNHEY, CDR2 SVGAGI. The CDR3 contains 14 residues. The CDR3 DNA follows: TGTGCCAGCAGTTATTACCCCACAGGGAATGAGCAGTTCTTC. Its translation: CASSYYPTGNEQFF.

The chain joins TRBV7-9 to TRBJ1-2; 8 bases fit TRBD1. Germline V gives CDR1 SEHNR, CDR2 FQNEAQ (reference sequence). V lost 1 base, J lost 3 bases, and 1 base stayed unmatched. The CDR3 covers 14 residues. CDR3 sequence (DNA): TGTGCCAGCAGCTTAGAGACAGGGGACTATGGCTACACCTTC. Its translation: CASSLETGDYGYTF.

This clone was seen only once. This CDR3 fails to terminate in the conserved phenylalanine or tryptophan, so it likely reflects a read error. It is unclear where the CDR3 begins or ends on the DNA, so no DNA is shown, and the CDR3 is as TCRdb lists it. CDR3 loop: CASSSGRDRGSPL. The V gene is TRBV7-6, the J gene TRBJ1-2; the DNA was not used to check the table's D call, TRBD1. Germline V gives CDR1 SGHVS, CDR2 FNYEAQ. The CDR3 has 13 residues if both end residues are counted.

The genes are TRBV10-3 and TRBJ2-2; 10 bases are a match to TRBD2. There are 16 residues in the CDR3. Trimming took 5 bases from V and 2 from J; bases not matched to a gene: 5. Germline V lookup: CDR1 ENHRY, CDR2 SYGVKD. The DNA for the CDR3 is TGTGCCATCAGTCCTATAGCGGGGGGTAACACCGGGGAGCTGTTTTTT. Amino acid sequence: CAISPIAGGNTGELFF.

With regard to this clone: One end of the junction varies from germline; a read error may be responsible. The chain couples TRBV27 to TRBJ2-1; TRBD2 aligns across 12 bases. This CDR3 spans 17 amino acids. Germline CDR1 and CDR2: MNHEY and SMNVEV (reference sequence). DNA of the CDR3: TGTGCCAGCAGTCTATCTAGCGGGGGGGAGCGGTACAATGAGCAGTTCTTC. Its translation: CASSLSSGGERYNEQFF.

This clone was observed a few times. V usage is TRBV2 and J usage is TRBJ1-3; no clear D gene. V was trimmed by 1 base and J by 0 bases, leaving 13 bases between them. CDR1 is SNHLY, CDR2 FYNNEI, per germline. The CDR3 is made up of 17 amino acids. CDR3 sequence reads: CASSEEHLLSSGNTIYF. In nucleotides, the CDR3 is TGTGCCAGCAGTGAAGAACACCTATTGAGCTCTGGAAACACCATATATTTT.

Judged by abundance, this clone is medium-sized. A read error may account for a junction end that differs from germline. The chain has TRBV7-7 and TRBJ1-2, with 12 nucleotides matching TRBD1. The CDR3 runs to 13 residues. CDR1 and CDR2 (germline): SSHAT, FNYEAQ (reference sequence). CDR3 DNA: TGTGCTAGCATGGGACAGGGGGCCTATGGCTACACCTTC. Its translation: CASMGQGAYGYTF.

The V gene is TRBV28, the J gene TRBJ1-1, with TRBD1 matching over 8 bases. CDR1 is MDHEN and CDR2 is SYDVKM in the germline V gene. CDR3 length: 15 residues. With V trimmed by 6 bases and J by 6 bases, 12 bases remained unmatched. The CDR3 coding sequence is TGTGCCAGCAGGACTACTGGACAGGGTCGAGCTGAAGCTTTCTTT. Its protein product is CASRTTGQGRAEAFF.

The chain employs TRBV11-2 and TRBJ2-1, with TRBD1 matching over 8 bases. Germline loops: CDR1 SGHAT, CDR2 FQNNGV. The CDR3 sequence is 16 residues long. The trim removed 4 bases at V and 3 bases at J, leaving 8 bases unmatched. The CDR3 reads CASSSMTGVSYNEQFF. For the CDR3, the DNA is TGTGCCAGCAGCTCCATGACAGGGGTTAGCTACAATGAGCAGTTCTTC.

This rearrangement joins TRBV29-1 to TRBJ2-7; D ambiguous. Germline V gives CDR1 SQVTM, CDR2 ANQGSEA. V shed 2 bases and J shed 5 bases, with 16 bases lying between them. CDR3 size: 14 residues. The CDR3 here is CSVEKGSYGDEQYF. DNA for the CDR3: TGCAGCGTTGAAAAGGGCTCCTATGGCGACGAGCAGTACTTC.

The rearrangement uses TRBV6-4 and TRBJ2-1, with D perhaps being TRBD1 or TRBD2 (5 bases each). Trimming removed 5 bases from V and 8 bases from J, with 13 bases in between. The V gene's germline CDR1 is MRHNA and CDR2 SNTAGT. The CDR3 consists of 13 residues. The CDR3 protein is CASSLRDQDEQFF. In nucleotides, the CDR3 is TGTGCCAGCAGTCTCCGGGACCAAGATGAGCAGTTCTTC.

In its sample, this clone was seen once. The chain carries TRBV25-1 and TRBJ2-1; 8 nucleotides align to TRBD2. The CDR3 extends over 16 amino acids. Germline CDR1 reads MGHDK; CDR2 reads SYGVNS. With 6 bases clipped from V and 5 bases from J, the junction kept 12 bases outside the gene matches. CDR3: CASSPNRGGRHNEQFF. The CDR3 DNA follows: TGTGCCAGCAGCCCTAATCGGGGGGGGAGGCACAATGAGCAGTTCTTC. Looking up the rest from reference TRBV25-1 and TRBJ2-1 gives the full variable domain: EADIYQTPRYLVIGTGKKITLECSQTMGHDKMYWYQQDPGMELHLIHYSYGVNSTEKGDLSSESTVSRIRTEHFPLTLESARPSHTSQYLCASSPNRGGRHNEQFFGPGTRLTVL.

This chain uses TRBV27 with TRBJ1-1; no reliable D call. V shed 2 bases and J shed 11 bases, with 18 bases lying between them. The CDR3 extends over 14 amino acids. The germline V gene has CDR1 MNHEY and CDR2 SMNVEV (reference sequence). This chain's CDR3 is CASSLEGVGRAAFF. Written as DNA, the CDR3 is TGTGCCAGCAGTTTAGAGGGCGTCGGTCGGGCGGCTTTCTTT.

V gene TRBV11-3 combines with J gene TRBJ1-3; D unclear. This CDR3 is built from 15 residues. The germline V and J ends were trimmed by 1 base and 0 bases, with 7 bases remaining between them. Germline V lookup: CDR1 SGHNT, CDR2 YENEEA. The chain's CDR3 is CASSLGLSSGNTIYF. The CDR3 DNA is TGTGCCAGCAGCTTAGGTCTTAGCTCTGGAAACACCATATATTTT.

The chain couples TRBV9 to TRBJ2-2; 10 nucleotides align to TRBD2. The CDR3 extends over 15 amino acids. The junction had 5 bases not matched to a gene; V was cut back by 4 bases and J by 5 bases. Germline values: CDR1 SGDLS, CDR2 YYNGEE. CDR3 region: CASSPWTSGTGELFF. CDR3 DNA sequence: TGTGCCAGCAGCCCATGGACTAGCGGAACCGGGGAGCTGTTTTTT. Looking up the rest from reference TRBV9 and TRBJ2-2 gives the full variable domain: DSGVTQTPKHLITATGQRVTLRCSPRSGDLSVYWYQQSLDQGLQFLIQYYNGEERAKGNILERFSAQQFPDLHSELNLSSLELGDSALYFCASSPWTSGTGELFFGEGSRLTVL.

This rearrangement joins TRBV5-8 to TRBJ2-7, with 9 bases fitting TRBD1. The CDR3 extends over 13 amino acids. The V gene's germline CDR1 is SGHTS and CDR2 YDEGEE. V gave up 2 bases and J gave up 6 bases; unmatched junction bases: 3. CDR3 amino acids: CASSLTGGGEQYF. In DNA, the CDR3 is TGTGCCAGCAGCTTAACAGGGGGCGGCGAGCAGTACTTC. Full variable domain (remainder filled in from reference TRBV5-8 and TRBJ2-7): EAGVTQSPTHLIKTRGQQATLRCSPISGHTSVYWYQQALGLGLQFLLWYDEGEERNRGNFPPRFSGRQFPNYSSELNVNALELEDSALYLCASSLTGGGEQYFGPGTRLTVT.

The genes are TRBV19 and TRBJ2-1, with TRBD2 matching 10 bases. Germline V lookup: CDR1 LNHDA, CDR2 SQIVND (reference sequence). The CDR3 is 16 residues long. After removal of 9 bases from V and 1 base from J, the junction contained 9 bases not matched to a gene. The CDR3 sequence: CASYSSGGKSYNEQFF. As DNA, the CDR3 is TGTGCCAGCTACTCTAGCGGGGGAAAATCCTACAATGAGCAGTTCTTC. Full variable domain (rest looked up from reference TRBV19 and TRBJ2-1): DGGITQSPKYLFRKEGQNVTLSCEQNLNHDAMYWYRQDPGQGLRLIYYSQIVNDFQKGDIAEGYSVSREKKESFPLTVTSAQKNPTAFYLCASYSSGGKSYNEQFFGPGTRLTVL.

The chain recombines TRBV6-6 with TRBJ1-1; TRBD1 matches 7 bases. The germline gives CDR1 MNHNY, CDR2 SVGAGI (reference sequence). V lost 2 bases and J lost 5; bases outside the gene matches: 2. This CDR3 spans 13 amino acids. The CDR3 nucleotides are TGTGCCAGCAGTTACACACAGGGGACTGAAGCTTTCTTT. This translates into CASSYTQGTEAFF.

The V call is TRBV5-6, the J call TRBJ2-3, with D perhaps matching TRBD1 or TRBD2 (5 bases each). V lost 4 bases and J lost 6, with 15 bases in between. Germline V gives CDR1 SGHDT, CDR2 YYEEEE. This CDR3 is built from 14 residues. CDR3 region: CASSLTGLADTQYF. In nucleotides, the CDR3 is TGTGCCAGCAGCCTAACAGGACTCGCTGATACGCAGTATTTT.

The rearrangement joins TRBV27 to TRBJ1-1; 9 nucleotides line up with TRBD1. The length of the CDR3 is 14 residues. Germline V lookup: CDR1 MNHEY, CDR2 SMNVEV (reference sequence). The junction had 3 bases not matched to a gene; V was cut back by 6 bases and J by 1 base. This CDR3 reads CASSTGQGNTEAFF. DNA for the CDR3: TGTGCCAGCAGCACGGGACAGGGGAACACTGAAGCTTTCTTT.

The chain combines TRBV6-4 with TRBJ2-2; weak D call: TRBD2 (5 bases). V dropped 3 bases and J dropped 7 bases, with 12 bases sitting between them. The CDR3 runs 14 residues. Germline V gives CDR1 MRHNA, CDR2 SNTAGT. CDR3 in amino acids: CASSEGADGGELFF. The CDR3 DNA sequence: TGTGCCAGCAGTGAGGGAGCAGATGGCGGGGAGCTGTTTTTT.

V usage is TRBV6-5 and J usage is TRBJ2-7; the D is unclear. The ends were cut back, 0 bases at V and 8 bases at J, with 5 bases in the middle. Germline CDR1 and CDR2: MNHEY and SVGAGI. The CDR3 length is 11 residues. In nucleotides, the CDR3 is TGTGCCAGCAGTTACTCGTACCAGCAGTACTTC. Translation gives CASSYSYQQYF.

A few counts support this clone. J is TRBJ2-3 and V is TRBV11-2, with TRBD2 matching 11 bases. Trimming took 0 bases from V and 5 from J; bases not matched to a gene: 7. Looked up from germline, CDR1 is SGHAT and CDR2 is FQNNGV. CDR3 length equals 17 residues. CDR3 nucleotide sequence: TGTGCCAGCAGCTTAGAGGCTAGCGGGGGGTCGGAAGATACGCAGTATTTT. Translation: CASSLEASGGSEDTQYF.

The rearrangement uses TRBV6-6 and TRBJ1-2; D unresolved. The germline V gene has CDR1 MNHNY and CDR2 SVGAGI (reference sequence). The CDR3 loop spans 16 amino acids. Trimming removed 2 bases at V and 2 bases at J, with 15 bases between. CDR3 protein: CASSYRTDGRNYGYTF. CDR3 nucleotides: TGTGCCAGCAGTTACCGAACGGACGGGCGAAACTATGGCTACACCTTC.

In DNA, the CDR3 is TGTGCCAGTAGTATAGGTTGGGGGGACGAGCAGTACTTC. Translation: CASSIGWGDEQYF. The chain employs TRBV19 and TRBJ2-7, with D possibly being TRBD2 (6 bases). The CDR3 consists of 13 residues. The V end lost 1 base, the J end lost 5 bases, and 9 bases lay between the germline ends. Per the germline V gene, CDR1 is LNHDA and CDR2 is SQIVND (reference sequence). Complete variable domain (other parts from reference TRBV19 and TRBJ2-7): DGGITQSPKYLFRKEGQNVTLSCEQNLNHDAMYWYRQDPGQGLRLIYYSQIVNDFQKGDIAEGYSVSREKKESFPLTVTSAQKNPTAFYLCASSIGWGDEQYFGPGTRLTVT.